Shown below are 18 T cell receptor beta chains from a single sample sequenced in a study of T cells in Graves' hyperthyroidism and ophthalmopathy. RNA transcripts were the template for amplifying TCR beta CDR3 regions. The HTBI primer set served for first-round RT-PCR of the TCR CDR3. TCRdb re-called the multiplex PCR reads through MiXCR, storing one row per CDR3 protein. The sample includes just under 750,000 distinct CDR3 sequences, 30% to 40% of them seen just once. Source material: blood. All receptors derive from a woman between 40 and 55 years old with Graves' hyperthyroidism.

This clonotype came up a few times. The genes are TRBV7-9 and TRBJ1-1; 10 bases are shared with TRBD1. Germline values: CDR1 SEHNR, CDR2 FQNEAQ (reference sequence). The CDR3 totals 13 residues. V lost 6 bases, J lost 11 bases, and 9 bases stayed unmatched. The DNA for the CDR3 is TGTGCCAGCAGACGGACCGGGACAGGGGAGGCTTTCTTT. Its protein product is CASRRTGTGEAFF.

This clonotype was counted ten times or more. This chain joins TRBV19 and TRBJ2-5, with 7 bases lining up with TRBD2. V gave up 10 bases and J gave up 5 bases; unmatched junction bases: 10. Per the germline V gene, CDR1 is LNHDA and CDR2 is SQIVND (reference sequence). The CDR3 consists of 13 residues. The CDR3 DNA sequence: TGTGCCACCTCTCCGGGACTAAAGGAGACCCAGTACTTC. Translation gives CATSPGLKETQYF.

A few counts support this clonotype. The CDR3 bases are TGTGCCAGCAGCCCCGCGATGATGTCTGGGGCCAACGTCCTGACTTTC. Its translation is CASSPAMMSGANVLTF. The chain uses TRBV7-8 and TRBJ2-6, with D unresolved. Trimming stripped 5 bases from V and 1 base from J, with 12 bases between. CDR3 length: 16 amino acids. Germline CDR1 reads SGHVS; CDR2 reads FQNEAQ.

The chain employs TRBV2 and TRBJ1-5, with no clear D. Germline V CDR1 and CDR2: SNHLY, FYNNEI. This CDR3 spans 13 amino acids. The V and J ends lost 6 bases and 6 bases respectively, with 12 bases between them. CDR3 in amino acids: CASSGYQSQPQHF. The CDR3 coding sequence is TGTGCCAGCAGCGGTTATCAGAGTCAGCCCCAGCATTTT.

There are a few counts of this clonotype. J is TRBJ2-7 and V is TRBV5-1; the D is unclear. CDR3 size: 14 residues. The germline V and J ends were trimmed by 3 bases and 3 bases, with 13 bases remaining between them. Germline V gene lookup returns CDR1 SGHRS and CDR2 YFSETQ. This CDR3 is CASSSEISGYEQYF. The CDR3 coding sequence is TGCGCCAGCAGCTCGGAAATCTCCGGCTACGAGCAGTACTTC. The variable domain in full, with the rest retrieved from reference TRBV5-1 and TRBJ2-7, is KAGVTQTPRYLIKTRGQQVTLSCSPISGHRSVSWYQQTPGQGLQFLFEYFSETQRNKGNFPGRFSGRQFSNSRSEMNVSTLELGDSALYLCASSSEISGYEQYFGPGTRLTVT.

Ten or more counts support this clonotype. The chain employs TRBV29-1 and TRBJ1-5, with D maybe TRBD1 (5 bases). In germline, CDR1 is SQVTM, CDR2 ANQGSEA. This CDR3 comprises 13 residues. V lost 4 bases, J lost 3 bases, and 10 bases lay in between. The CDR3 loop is CSVADSINQPQHF. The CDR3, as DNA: TGCAGCGTTGCCGACAGCATCAATCAGCCCCAGCATTTT.

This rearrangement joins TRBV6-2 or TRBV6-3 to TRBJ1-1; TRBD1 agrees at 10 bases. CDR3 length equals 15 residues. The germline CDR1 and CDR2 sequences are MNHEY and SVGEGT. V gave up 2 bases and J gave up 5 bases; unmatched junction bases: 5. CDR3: CASSYVDRGLTEAFF. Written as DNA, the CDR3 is TGTGCCAGCAGTTACGTCGACAGGGGGCTTACTGAAGCTTTCTTT.

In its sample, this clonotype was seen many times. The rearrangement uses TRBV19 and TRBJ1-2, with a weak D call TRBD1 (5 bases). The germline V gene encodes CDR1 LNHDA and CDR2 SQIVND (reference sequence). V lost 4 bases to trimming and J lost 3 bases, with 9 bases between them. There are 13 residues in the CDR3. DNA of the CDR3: TGTGCCAGTAGTACCGGGACGGACTATGGCTACACCTTC. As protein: CASSTGTDYGYTF.

The CDR3 protein is CASRVGGITGELFF. In nucleotides, the CDR3 is TGTGCCAGCAGAGTAGGGGGGATCACCGGGGAGCTGTTTTTT. The rearrangement links TRBV12-3 or TRBV12-4 to TRBJ2-2, with D possibly called TRBD1 or TRBD2 (6 bases each). CDR3 length equals 14 residues. V was trimmed by 6 bases and J by 4 bases, leaving 12 bases between them.

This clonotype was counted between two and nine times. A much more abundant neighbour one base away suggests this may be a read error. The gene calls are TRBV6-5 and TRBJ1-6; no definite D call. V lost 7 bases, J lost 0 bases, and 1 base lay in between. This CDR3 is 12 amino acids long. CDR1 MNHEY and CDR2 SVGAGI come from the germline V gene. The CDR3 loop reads CASISYNSPLHF. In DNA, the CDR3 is TGTGCCAGCATCTCCTATAATTCACCCCTCCACTTT.

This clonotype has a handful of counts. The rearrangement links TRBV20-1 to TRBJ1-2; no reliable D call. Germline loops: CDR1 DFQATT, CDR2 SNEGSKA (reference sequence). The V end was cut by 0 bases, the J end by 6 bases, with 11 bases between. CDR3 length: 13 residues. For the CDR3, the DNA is TGCAGTGCTAGAGATTTGGGTTTACATGGCTACACCTTC. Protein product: CSARDLGLHGYTF.

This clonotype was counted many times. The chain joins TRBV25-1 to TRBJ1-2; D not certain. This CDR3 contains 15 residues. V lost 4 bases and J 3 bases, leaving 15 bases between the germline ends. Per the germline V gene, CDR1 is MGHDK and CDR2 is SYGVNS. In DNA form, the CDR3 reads TGTGCCAGCAGTGTATGGTCCTACGGCGACTATGGCTACACCTTC. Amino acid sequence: CASSVWSYGDYGYTF.

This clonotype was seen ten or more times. The CDR3 spells CASSTWTGRETQYF. The DNA for the CDR3 is TGTGCCAGCAGTACTTGGACAGGGAGGGAGACCCAGTACTTC. This chain connects TRBV2 to TRBJ2-5, with 8 positions matching TRBD1. The V segment lost 5 bases and the J segment 5 bases; nucleotides outside the gene matches: 7. This CDR3 comprises 14 residues. CDR1 is SNHLY, CDR2 FYNNEI, per germline.

CDR3 sequence (DNA): TGCGCCAGCAGCCAAGATGGGATGAACACTGAAGCTTTCTTT. Protein sequence: CASSQDGMNTEAFF. The genes are TRBV4-3 and TRBJ1-1; D call uncertain. The V and J ends lost 0 bases and 0 bases respectively, with 5 bases between them. The CDR3 has 14 amino acids. Germline lookup yields CDR1 LGHNA and CDR2 YSLEER.

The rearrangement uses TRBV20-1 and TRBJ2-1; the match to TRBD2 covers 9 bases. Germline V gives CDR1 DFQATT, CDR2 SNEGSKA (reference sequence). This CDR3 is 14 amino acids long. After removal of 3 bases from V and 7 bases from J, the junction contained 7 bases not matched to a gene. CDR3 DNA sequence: TGCAGTGCTAGTTCTAGCGGGATGGAAAATGAGCAGTTCTTC. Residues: CSASSSGMENEQFF.

CDR3 DNA: TGTGCCATCAAAAAGGGGGGGGGCTCCTATAATTCACCCCTCCACTTT. Translated, it gives CAIKKGGGSYNSPLHF. The chain carries TRBV10-3 and TRBJ1-6; maybe TRBD1 (6 bases). The CDR3 is 16 amino acids. Germline V gene data show CDR1 as ENHRY and CDR2 as SYGVKD. V dropped 7 bases and J dropped 0 bases, with 13 bases sitting between them.

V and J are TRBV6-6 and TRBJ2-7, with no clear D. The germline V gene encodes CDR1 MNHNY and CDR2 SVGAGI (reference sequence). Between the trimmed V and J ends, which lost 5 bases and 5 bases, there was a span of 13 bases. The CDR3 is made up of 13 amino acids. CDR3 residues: CASSLRLPNEQYF. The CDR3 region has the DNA TGTGCCAGCAGTCTGAGACTTCCGAACGAGCAGTACTTC.

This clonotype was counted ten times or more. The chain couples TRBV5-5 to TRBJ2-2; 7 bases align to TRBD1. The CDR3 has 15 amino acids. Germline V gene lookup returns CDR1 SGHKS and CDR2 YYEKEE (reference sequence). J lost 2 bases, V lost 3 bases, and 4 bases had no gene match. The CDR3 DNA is TGTGCCAGCAGCTACCGGACAGGAAACACCGGGGAGCTGTTTTTT. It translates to CASSYRTGNTGELFF. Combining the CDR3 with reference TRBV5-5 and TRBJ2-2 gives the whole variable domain DAGVTQSPTHLIKTRGQQVTLRCSPISGHKSVSWYQQVLGQGPQFIFQYYEKEERGRGNFPDRFSARQFPNYSSELNVNALLLGDSALYLCASSYRTGNTGELFFGEGSRLTVL.